This T cell receptor beta chain emerged from a study of blood T cell repertoires in COVID-19. At the level of the study: Sites in the United States, Italy and Spain provided acute and convalescent COVID-19 samples. T cells, B-cell-depleted T cells, or PBMCs supplied cDNA or gDNA.

Original processing notes: From reference gene primer amplification, estimates of nucleated cell counts were derived. Assay: immunoSEQ multiplex PCR; the TCRdb copy retains only in-frame clones and omits some. V and J calls and clone size come straight from that table; D and trimming were deduced from the DNA. Of 250,000 to 300,000 clones detected, about nine tenths appear once; the ten largest clones hold around 2.1%. The germline V and J ends were trimmed by 3 bases and 5 bases, with 8 bases remaining between them. The germline V gene encodes CDR1 SGHKS and CDR2 YYEKEE (reference sequence). The CDR3 is 12 amino acids.

The rearrangement joins TRBV5-5 to TRBJ2-5; D remains unclear. The clonotype comes from a man aged 50 to 59 with acute or convalescent COVID-19. Sequenced input: peripheral blood. The CDR3 region has the DNA TGTGCCAGCAGCTCTCCGCGGGAGACCCAGTACTTC. As protein: CASSSPRETQYF.